This is a list of T cell receptor beta chains from one sample in a study of OX40 agonist ivuxolimab in advanced cancers. The data were produced by immunoSEQ multiplex PCR, yet TCRdb's version contains in-frame clones alone and is incomplete. Of approximately 90,000 clones listed, roughly 87% are singletons. Sequences were derived from CD4+ or CD8+ T cells sorted from blood, sampled in a trial of the OX40 agonist ivuxolimab. The receptors originated from an adult with an advanced solid tumor such as melanoma, head and neck, liver or kidney cancer. The CDR3 runs from the conserved cysteine through the conserved F or W. A D gene is named only where the DNA matches it firmly. Expanded clones are given a class, and other clones once, few, many or no size at all.

d_gene	abundance	v_gene	j_gene	CDR3nt	CDR3aa
NA	NA	TRBV10-3	TRBJ2-2	TGTGCCATCAGTGTTCAGGTCGGAGCCGGGGAGCTGTTTTTT	CAISVQVGAGELFF
NA	NA	TRBV28	TRBJ2-7	TGTGCCAGCGGAACCCCGGACCGGAGATTTGGCGAGCAGTACTTC	CASGTPDRRFGEQYF
NA	NA	TRBV29-1	TRBJ2-2	TGCAGCGCAGGCAGGGGGGTCAACACCGGGGAGCTGTTTTTT	CSAGRGVNTGELFF
NA	NA	TRBV7-9	TRBJ1-3	TGTGCCAGCAGCCAAGCAGGGGCAGGAAACACCATATATTTT	CASSQAGAGNTIYF
NA	NA	TRBV20-1	TRBJ2-1	TGCAGTGCCCCGACGGGGCCAAAGCAGTTCTTC	CSAPTGPKQFF
NA	NA	TRBV7-2	TRBJ2-3	TGTGCCAGCAGCGCCCTCAGGGCAGATACGCAGTATTTT	CASSALRADTQYF
TRBD1	once	TRBV7-3	TRBJ1-1	TGTGCCAGCAGCTTCGCCAGGCCAGGGGGCCAACACACTGAAGCTTTCTTT	CASSFARPGGQHTEAFF
NA	once	TRBV11-2	TRBJ1-2	TGTGCCAGCAGCGGGATGGGGGGAGGCTACACCTTC	CASSGMGGGYTF
NA	NA	TRBV19	TRBJ2-1	TGTGCCAGTAGTATTGTTGGTTCCAGCTCCTACAATGAGCAGTTCTTC	CASSIVGSSSYNEQFF
TRBD1	NA	TRBV5-1	TRBJ2-1	TGCGCCAGCAGCTTGGATCGGGACAGAGATTACAATGAGCAGTTCTTC	CASSLDRDRDYNEQFF
NA	NA	TRBV18	TRBJ2-7	TGTGCCAGCTCACCTGTACCGGGAAAATCCTACGAGCAGTACTTC	CASSPVPGKSYEQYF
NA	NA	TRBV7-2	TRBJ2-5	TGTGCCAGCAGCCGCGTACTAGTCGCGGAGACCCAGTACTTC	CASSRVLVAETQYF
NA	NA	TRBV6-1	TRBJ2-3	TGTGCCAGCAGCCCGGCAACAGATACGCAGTATTTT	CASSPATDTQYF
NA	NA	TRBV30	TRBJ2-6	TGTGCCTGTACCCCCAGGGGGGCGAGGTCTGGGGCCAACGTCCTGACTTTC	CACTPRGARSGANVLTF
NA	few	TRBV7-8	TRBJ2-1	TGTGCCAGCAGCTTCCGGACTCGAGACGATGAGCAGTTCTTC	CASSFRTRDDEQFF
NA	NA	TRBV6-5	TRBJ1-2	TGTGCCAGCAGCCAAGCACGGAACTATGGCTACACCTTC	CASSQARNYGYTF
NA	NA	TRBV5-1	TRBJ1-3	TGCGCCAGCAGCTTGGGGACTGGAAACACCATATATTTT	CASSLGTGNTIYF
NA	many	TRBV6-5	TRBJ1-1	TGTGCCAGCAGTTACCCAGGCCCGAACACTGAAGCTTTCTTT	CASSYPGPNTEAFF
TRBD2	once	TRBV5-1	TRBJ2-3	TGCGCCAGCAGCTTAAACCCCCAGGGCGGGGGGTACACAGATACGCAGTATTTT	CASSLNPQGGGYTDTQYF
TRBD1	once	TRBV28	TRBJ1-3	TGTGCCAGCAGTTTAGAACAGGGGGCTTCTGGAAACACCATATATTTT	CASSLEQGASGNTIYF
NA	NA	TRBV18	TRBJ2-2	TGTGCCAGCTCACCACCGGCAGGGGCTGGCACCGGGGAGCTGTTTTTT	CASSPPAGAGTGELFF
TRBD2	NA	TRBV18	TRBJ2-3	TGTGCCAGCTCACAAGGACTAGACCTCACAGATACGCAGTATTTT	CASSQGLDLTDTQYF
NA	NA	TRBV10-3	TRBJ2-5	TGTGCCATCAGGGACGTTGAAGAGACCCAGTACTTC	CAIRDVEETQYF
TRBD1	NA	TRBV4-2	TRBJ1-5	TGTGCCAGCAGCCAAGATGGGACAGGCAATCAGCCCCAGCATTTT	CASSQDGTGNQPQHF
NA	few	TRBV10-3	TRBJ2-6	TGTGCCATCAGTGAGCGTACTAGGGGGGCCAACGTCCTGACTTTC	CAISERTRGANVLTF
NA	NA	TRBV5-1	TRBJ1-1	TGCGCCAGCACACCCTTGGCCAATCAAGGGAACACTGAAGCTTTCTTT	CASTPLANQGNTEAFF
NA	once	TRBV6-5	TRBJ1-2	TGTGCCAGCAGTTACTTAGGGAGCGTCTATGGCTACACCTTC	CASSYLGSVYGYTF
TRBD1	NA	TRBV5-1	TRBJ2-3	TGCGCCAGCAGCTTGGAGGGGGCTGGGGCAGATACGCAGTATTTT	CASSLEGAGADTQYF
NA	NA	TRBV4-3	TRBJ1-5	TGCGCCAGCAGCCAAGAGTGGTTAAATCAGCCCCAGCATTTT	CASSQEWLNQPQHF
TRBD1	NA	TRBV7-9	TRBJ1-6	TGTGCCAGCAGCTTCAGGACAGGGGAGGATTCACCCCTCCACTTT	CASSFRTGEDSPLHF
NA	NA	TRBV10-3	TRBJ2-3	TGTGCCATCAGTGAGGGGGGCGGGAGAACAGATACGCAGTATTTT	CAISEGGGRTDTQYF
NA	once	TRBV2	TRBJ1-2	TGTGCCAGCAGCTTTGATGGTTTCAGCTACACCTTC	CASSFDGFSYTF